This record covers a single T cell receptor (beta chain). The sample is drawn from a study of blood T cell repertoires in COVID-19. In the original processing: From reference gene primer amplification, estimates of nucleated cell counts were derived. The data were produced by immunoSEQ multiplex PCR, yet TCRdb's version contains in-frame clones alone and is incomplete. The DNA was the basis for D and trimming; V, J and clone size are from that table. The repertoire holds 150,000 to 250,000 clones, with 94% as singletons. There are 14 residues in the CDR3. The ends lost 1 base at V and 7 bases at J; junction bases unmatched: 6. From germline, CDR1 is GTSNPN and CDR2 SVGIG (reference sequence).

This sequence joins TRBV30 and TRBJ2-7; TRBD2 matches 11 bases. The material sequenced was peripheral blood. The clonotype comes from a young man with COVID-19, enrolled during active disease. The CDR3 DNA sequence: TGTGCCTGGAGTGATAGCGGGGGGGCGAAAGAGCAGTACTTC. Protein: CAWSDSGGAKEQYF.